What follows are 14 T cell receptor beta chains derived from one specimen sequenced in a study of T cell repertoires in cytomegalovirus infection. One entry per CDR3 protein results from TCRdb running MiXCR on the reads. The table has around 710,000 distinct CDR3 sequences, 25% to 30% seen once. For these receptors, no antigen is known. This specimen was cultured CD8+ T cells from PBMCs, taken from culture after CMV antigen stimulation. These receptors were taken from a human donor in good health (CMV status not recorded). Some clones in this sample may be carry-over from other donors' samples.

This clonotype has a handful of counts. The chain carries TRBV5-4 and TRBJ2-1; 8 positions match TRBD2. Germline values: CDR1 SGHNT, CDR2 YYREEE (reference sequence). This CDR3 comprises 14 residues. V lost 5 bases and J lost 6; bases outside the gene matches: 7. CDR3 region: CASSLRGGPNEQFF. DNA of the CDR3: TGTGCCAGCAGTCTACGCGGGGGGCCCAATGAGCAGTTCTTC.

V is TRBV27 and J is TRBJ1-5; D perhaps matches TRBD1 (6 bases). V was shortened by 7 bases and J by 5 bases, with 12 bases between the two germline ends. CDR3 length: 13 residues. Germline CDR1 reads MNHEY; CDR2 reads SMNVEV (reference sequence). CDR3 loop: CASKTGWDQPQHF. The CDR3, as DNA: TGTGCCAGCAAAACAGGGTGGGATCAGCCCCAGCATTTT.

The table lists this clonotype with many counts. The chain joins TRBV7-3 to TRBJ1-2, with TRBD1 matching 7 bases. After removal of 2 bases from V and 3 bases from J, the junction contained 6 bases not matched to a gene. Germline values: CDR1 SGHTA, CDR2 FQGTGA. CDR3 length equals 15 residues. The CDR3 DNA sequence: TGTGCCAGCAGCTTAGATGTGGGACAGCACTATGGCTACACCTTC. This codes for CASSLDVGQHYGYTF.

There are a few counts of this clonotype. DNA for the CDR3: TGTGCCAGCTCCTACAGGGGATTCACCGGGGAGCTGTTTTTT. It yields the protein CASSYRGFTGELFF. V and J are TRBV19 and TRBJ2-2; 7 bases match TRBD1. The CDR3 sequence is 14 residues long. CDR1 is LNHDA, CDR2 SQIVND, per germline (reference sequence). The trim removed 9 bases at V and 4 bases at J, leaving 8 bases unmatched.

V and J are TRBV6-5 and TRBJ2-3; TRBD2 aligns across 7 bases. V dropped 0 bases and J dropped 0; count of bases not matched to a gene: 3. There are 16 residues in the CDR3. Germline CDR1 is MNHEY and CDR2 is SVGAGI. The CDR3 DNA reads TGTGCCAGCAGTTACTCACTAGCGCGGAGCACAGATACGCAGTATTTT. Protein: CASSYSLARSTDTQYF.

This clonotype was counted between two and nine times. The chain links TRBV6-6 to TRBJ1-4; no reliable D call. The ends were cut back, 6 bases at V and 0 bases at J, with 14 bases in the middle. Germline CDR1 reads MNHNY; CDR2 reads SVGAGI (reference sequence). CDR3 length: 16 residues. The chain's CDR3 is CASSPRGRPTNEKLFF. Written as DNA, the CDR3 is TGTGCCAGCAGCCCCCGCGGGAGACCAACTAATGAAAAACTGTTTTTT.

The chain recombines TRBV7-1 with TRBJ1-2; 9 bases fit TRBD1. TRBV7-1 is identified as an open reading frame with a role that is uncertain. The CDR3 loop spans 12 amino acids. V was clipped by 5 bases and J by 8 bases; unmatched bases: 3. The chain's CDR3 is CASSHRGLGYTF. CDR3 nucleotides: TGTGCCAGCAGCCACAGGGGGCTCGGCTACACCTTC.

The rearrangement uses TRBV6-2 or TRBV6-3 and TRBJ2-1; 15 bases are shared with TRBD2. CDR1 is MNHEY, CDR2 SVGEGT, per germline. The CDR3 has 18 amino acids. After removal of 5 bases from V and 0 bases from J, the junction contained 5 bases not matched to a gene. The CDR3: CASSRGLAGGVSYNEQFF. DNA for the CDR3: TGTGCCAGCAGTCGCGGACTAGCGGGGGGGGTCTCCTACAATGAGCAGTTCTTC.

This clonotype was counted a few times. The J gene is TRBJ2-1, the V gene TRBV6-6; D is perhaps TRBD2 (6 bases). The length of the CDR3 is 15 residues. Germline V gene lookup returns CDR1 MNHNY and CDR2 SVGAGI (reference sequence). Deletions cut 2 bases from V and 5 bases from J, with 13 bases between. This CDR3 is CASSYGGLKNNEQFF. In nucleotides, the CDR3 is TGTGCCAGCAGTTACGGGGGACTGAAGAACAATGAGCAGTTCTTC.

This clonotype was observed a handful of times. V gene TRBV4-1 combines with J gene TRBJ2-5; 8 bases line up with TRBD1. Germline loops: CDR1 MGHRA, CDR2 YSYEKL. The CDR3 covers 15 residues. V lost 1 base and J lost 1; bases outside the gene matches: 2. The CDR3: CASSQGDRGQETQYF. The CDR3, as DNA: TGCGCCAGCAGCCAAGGTGACAGGGGCCAAGAGACCCAGTACTTC.

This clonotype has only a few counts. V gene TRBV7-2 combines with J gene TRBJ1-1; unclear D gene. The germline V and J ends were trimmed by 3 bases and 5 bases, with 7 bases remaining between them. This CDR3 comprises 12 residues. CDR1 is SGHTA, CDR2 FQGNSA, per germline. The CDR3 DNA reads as TGTGCCAGCAGCTTTTGGTCTACTGAAGCTTTCTTT. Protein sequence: CASSFWSTEAFF.

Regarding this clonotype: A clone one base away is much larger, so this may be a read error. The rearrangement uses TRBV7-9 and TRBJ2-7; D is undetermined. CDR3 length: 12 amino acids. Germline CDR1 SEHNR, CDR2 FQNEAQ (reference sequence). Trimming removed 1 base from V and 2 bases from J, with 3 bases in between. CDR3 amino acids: CASSLEAYEQYF. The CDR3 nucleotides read TGTGCCAGCAGCTTAGAGGCCTACGAGCAGTACTTC.

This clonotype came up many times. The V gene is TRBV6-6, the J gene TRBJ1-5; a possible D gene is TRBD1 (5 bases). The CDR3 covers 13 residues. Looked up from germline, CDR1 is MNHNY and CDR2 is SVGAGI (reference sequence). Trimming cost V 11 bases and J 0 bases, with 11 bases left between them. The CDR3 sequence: CAVKGDSNQPQHF. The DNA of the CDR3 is TGTGCCGTTAAAGGGGATAGCAATCAGCCCCAGCATTTT.

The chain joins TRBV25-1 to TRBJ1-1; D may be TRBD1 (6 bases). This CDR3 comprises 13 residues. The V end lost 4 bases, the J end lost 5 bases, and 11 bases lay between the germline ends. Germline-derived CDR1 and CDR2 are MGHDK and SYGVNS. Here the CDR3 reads CASSAGARTEAFF. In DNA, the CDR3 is TGTGCCAGCAGTGCGGGGGCTCGGACTGAAGCTTTCTTT.